This T cell receptor (beta chain) emerged from a study of T cells in Graves' hyperthyroidism and ophthalmopathy (dated by TCRdb to the late 2010s). The study in broad terms: Peripheral blood samples were taken at the time of initial diagnosis, prior to any treatment. Thyroid tissue and blood T-cell repertoires from several Graves' hyperthyroidism patients were also compared in the study. Once sampling was done, hyperthyroidism patients were given methimazole at a starting dose of 30 mg daily, whereas ophthalmopathy patients were given high-dose intravenous methylprednisolone. The paper reports TCR Vbeta CDR3 sequencing of approximately 140 peripheral blood samples: fewer than 50 ophthalmopathy, roughly 74 hyperthyroidism and around 17 progressor patients. The roughly 91 discovery patients were randomly divided into training and test sets at a 7:3 ratio. Prospective prediction of ophthalmopathy was tested in an independent validation cohort of fewer than 20 hyperthyroidism patients and some 17 patients who later progressed to ophthalmopathy. To identify distinguishing TCR V-J signatures, a discovery cohort of 90 to 100 patients was used, comprising some 45 with Graves' ophthalmopathy and 57 with stable Graves' hyperthyroidism. Findings and caveats that apply to the study as a whole: Sample size was not statistically predetermined, and investigators were not blinded to group allocation. In cross-validation, a model built on a 13 V-J signature told ophthalmopathy apart from stable hyperthyroidism with under 90% sensitivity and roughly 81% specificity, and in testing the same model reached 80%/75%. Most expanded thyroid clonotypes (frequency above 0.001) were also detected in blood, a finding suggesting that blood repertoires may reflect thyroid immune responses. In validation, the model predicted progression to ophthalmopathy with approximately 69% sensitivity and around 72% specificity, a median of 6.5 months before onset.

A patient counted as having stable Graves' hyperthyroidism if no progression to ophthalmopathy occurred over 18 months of follow-up. Hyperthyroidism patients were aged 18 to 65 years and newly diagnosed, with disease duration of less than 2 months. Patients with uncontrolled infections, other autoimmune diseases, pregnancy or lactation were excluded. Clinical symptoms, serum thyroxine and TRAb, thyroid ultrasound, and orbital computed tomography formed the basis for the diagnoses. Ficoll-Paque density gradient centrifugation was used to isolate PBMCs from about 10 ml of fresh peripheral blood. Total RNA was extracted with Trizol reagent, and quality was checked on an Agilent 2100 Bioanalyzer. From its cysteine to its phenylalanine, the CDR3 spans 14 amino acids. Only the CDR3 DNA stays, 42 bases, in frame from base 1. The germline V gene (reference sequence) supplies CDR1 MNHEY and CDR2 SMNVEV. Trimming at the junction amounts to 5 bases on V and 8 bases on J, and the germline ends lie 18 bases apart.

This clonotype was counted a few times. What antigen it recognizes has not been identified. No much larger clone exists at a distance of one base, and base qualities are not known. The TCR beta CDR3 regions were amplified from the RNA transcripts. A first-round RT-PCR of the TCR CDR3 used the HTBI primer set with the Qiagen OneStep RT-PCR kit. Libraries were constructed in a second round of multiplex PCR, after which size selection and purification were performed. Libraries were sequenced paired-end with 100 bp reads on an Illumina HiSeq2000. As for the original processing: Raw data were processed with SOAPnuke, discarding reads with adapters, uncalled bases, mean Phred below 15, or no exact constant-primer or identifier match. COPE v1.2.5 was used to merge high-quality paired reads, and clonotypes were defined as unique nucleotide sequences. MiTCR v1.1 was used to align clonotypes to the IMGT TRBV, TRBD and TRBJ reference segments. The analysis included only V-J combinations with a frequency above 0.0001, which together covered 98% to 99.2% of the repertoires. A TCS score was defined as the ratio between F50 (clonal expansion) and ExV (chaos), using BLOSUM62-based TCRdist between CDR3 peptides within each V-J. Welch's t-statistics and random forest reduced fewer than 600 V-J features to about 13, which were used in a naive Bayes classifier (R e1071). The public reads were run again by TCRdb, first through fastp at Q25 and then through MiXCR, and only productive beta chains were kept. Rows are unified per CDR3 protein, each entry keeping the most common DNA and genes. TCRdb's processing, not the authors', yielded these V and J calls. Within this sample are about 340,000 distinct CDR3 sequences, with 15% to 20% of them counted one time only. 49% of the sample lies in the top ten.

The chain uses TRBV27 and TRBJ1-2; TRBD1 is a weak D gene call, 6 bases matching. The TCR was taken from a woman aged 50 to 60 with Graves' hyperthyroidism. Sequenced material: blood. The bases are TGTGCCAGCAGTCCTTGGGACACTCTGGGGGGCTACACCTTC. Its translation is CASSPWDTLGGYTF.